These T cell receptor beta chains were read from a single sample in a study of T cells in Graves' hyperthyroidism and ophthalmopathy. TCRdb itself ran the multiplex PCR reads through MiXCR, one entry per CDR3 protein. The sample consists of hundreds of thousands of distinct CDR3 sequences, around 15% of them appearing once. Material: blood. The receptors derive from a woman in her late teens or twenties with Graves' hyperthyroidism. CDR3s include the opening cysteine and the closing phenylalanine or tryptophan. The order of the fields is CDR3 protein, CDR3 length, V gene.

cdr3_aa: CASSQELSGSAVSEAFF; cdr3_length: 17; v_call: TRBV3-1
cdr3_aa: CATPQQGATVGNTIYF; cdr3_length: 16; v_call: TRBV18
cdr3_aa: CASSLGTSGGEQFF; cdr3_length: 14; v_call: TRBV7-3
cdr3_aa: CASSFSGTGGINEKLFF; cdr3_length: 17; v_call: TRBV11-3
cdr3_aa: CASSPGHTTYEQYF; cdr3_length: 14; v_call: TRBV11-3
cdr3_aa: CASSQVGRGDEQYF; cdr3_length: 14; v_call: TRBV4-1
cdr3_aa: CASSWGDNEQYF; cdr3_length: 12; v_call: TRBV28
cdr3_aa: CASSLGGQGLNYGYTF; cdr3_length: 16; v_call: TRBV7-9
cdr3_aa: CASSSEWGTDTQYF; cdr3_length: 14; v_call: TRBV7-9
cdr3_aa: CSARIAGQETQYF; cdr3_length: 13; v_call: TRBV20-1
cdr3_aa: CASSIRAVPYEQYF; cdr3_length: 14; v_call: TRBV5-6
cdr3_aa: CATSLRDGTEAFF; cdr3_length: 13; v_call: TRBV24-1
cdr3_aa: CASSPPRGMETDTQYF; cdr3_length: 16; v_call: TRBV12-3/TRBV12-4
cdr3_aa: CASSYSARNTEAFF; cdr3_length: 14; v_call: TRBV6-6
cdr3_aa: CASSSFGNTIYF; cdr3_length: 12; v_call: TRBV13
cdr3_aa: CASSVRGFTDTQYF; cdr3_length: 14; v_call: TRBV10-2
cdr3_aa: CASSSWDLEDEQFF; cdr3_length: 14; v_call: TRBV12-3/TRBV12-4
cdr3_aa: CASTYRVFNYGYTF; cdr3_length: 14; v_call: TRBV2
cdr3_aa: CASSVGPAASYEQYF; cdr3_length: 15; v_call: TRBV9
cdr3_aa: CAWSGFLRHGYTF; cdr3_length: 13; v_call: TRBV30
cdr3_aa: CSAGLAGVFGETQYF; cdr3_length: 15; v_call: TRBV20-1
cdr3_aa: CAWSAGGRSGELFF; cdr3_length: 14; v_call: TRBV30
cdr3_aa: CASARGSSYNEQFF; cdr3_length: 14; v_call: TRBV6-1
cdr3_aa: CASSLTGFSSNQPQHF; cdr3_length: 16; v_call: TRBV12-3/TRBV12-4
cdr3_aa: CASSVESGRQPQHF; cdr3_length: 14; v_call: TRBV9
cdr3_aa: CASSLFPTALNTGELFF; cdr3_length: 17; v_call: TRBV12-3/TRBV12-4
cdr3_aa: CASSQAAGWISKSTGELFF; cdr3_length: 19; v_call: TRBV4-1